This entry concerns a single T cell receptor (beta chain). Antigen: not known. The input for sorted-subset replicate PCRs was around 0.2 ug DNA, around 30,000 T cell genomes. Original methodology: Junction-only immunoSEQ data arrived without quality scores, meaning filtering differed. Repertoires were generated with immunoSEQ multiplex PCR, while TCRdb's copy carries only in-frame clones and drops some. That table gives V, J and clone size, and the DNA gave D and trimming. Of 500,000 or so clones in the sample, 95% to 96% were seen once. The data are from a study of shared clonotypes between healthy human individuals. Trimming cost V 3 bases and J 4 bases, with 6 bases left between them. CDR3 length: 12 residues. Germline CDR1 SGHTA, CDR2 FQGNSA. Findings and limits, study-wide: Memory subsets generally showed lower estimated richness than naive subsets.

The chain couples TRBV7-2 to TRBJ1-2; no firm D call. Sequenced sample: naive CD4+ T cells sorted from blood. Subset of the sample: CD45RA+ positively selected. This sequence was found in a woman in her thirties in good health. The CDR3 protein is CASSLDFYGYTF. The CDR3 nucleotides are TGTGCCAGCAGCTTGGATTTCTATGGCTACACCTTC. Based on the CDR3 plus reference TRBV7-2 and TRBJ1-2, the full variable domain is GAGVSQSPSNKVTEKGKDVELRCDPISGHTALYWYRQSLGQGLEFLIYFQGNSAPDKSGLPSDRFSAERTGGSVSTLTIQRTQQEDSAVYLCASSLDFYGYTFGSGTRLTVV.